The clone carrying this T cell receptor (beta chain) appeared many times. The antigen is not known. The sample is drawn from a study of metastatic and nonmetastatic thyroid tumors. Study context: Across blood and tumor or nodule tissue, repertoires from malignant and benign thyroid patients were compared with one another. The study, taken as a whole, reports: Benign nodules reportedly had significantly lower TCR beta diversity than malignant thyroid tumors in blood and tumor.

No treatment had been given to any patient before thyroid surgery. V was cut by 0 bases and J by 5 bases, with 17 bases left in between. CDR1 LGHNA and CDR2 YSLEER come from the germline V gene. The CDR3 totals 16 residues. In the study's own analysis: Clinicopathological groups of papillary thyroid cancer showed CDR3 differences that were used to build a distant-metastasis classifier. Via MiXCR, TCRdb re-called the PCR reads. The V and J calls were determined by TCRdb, not by the authors. The sample records roughly 40,000 clones, over 10% being singletons. The sequencing input was blood. J is TRBJ2-7 and V is TRBV4-3; D assignment may be TRBD1 or TRBD2 (5 bases each). This receptor was taken from a male donor with papillary thyroid cancer or a benign thyroid nodule (not recorded which). Some clones in this sample may be carry-over from other donors' samples. The CDR3 loop reads CASSQDRGTVYHEQYF. DNA of the CDR3: TGCGCCAGCAGCCAAGATAGAGGGACCGTCTATCACGAGCAGTACTTC.